This T cell receptor beta chain was identified in a study of radiation and T cells in renal cell carcinoma. Study-level information: Nephrectomy followed 15 Gy stereotactic body radiation by 4 weeks.

The protocol was immunoSEQ multiplex PCR, while the TCRdb copy is restricted to in-frame clones and leaves out a portion. The table records 120,000 to 150,000 clones, roughly 90% of them present only once. The time point denotes: baseline pretreatment blood. This sample's treatment: 15 Gy SBRT to primary tumor, nephrectomy 4 weeks later. The tumor was a clear cell renal cell carcinoma. Findings and limits, study-wide: From baseline, blood top tumor clonotypes peaked at 2 weeks post-radiation. Baseline intratumoral clonotype presence is unknown without pretreatment biopsies.

This clone has a single count. What it recognizes is unknown. J lost 5 bases, V lost 2 bases, and 10 bases had no gene match. Germline loops: CDR1 MDHEN, CDR2 SYDVKM. The CDR3 covers 16 residues. The rearrangement links TRBV28 to TRBJ1-1; 8 bases line up with TRBD1. This material consisted of blood, taken from a patient whose treatment included radiotherapy and nephrectomy. This clonotype was sampled from a woman in her seventies with renal cell carcinoma. CDR3 loop: CASSLVTRGLETEAFF. The CDR3, as DNA: TGTGCCAGCAGTTTAGTAACCAGGGGGCTCGAGACTGAAGCTTTCTTT.